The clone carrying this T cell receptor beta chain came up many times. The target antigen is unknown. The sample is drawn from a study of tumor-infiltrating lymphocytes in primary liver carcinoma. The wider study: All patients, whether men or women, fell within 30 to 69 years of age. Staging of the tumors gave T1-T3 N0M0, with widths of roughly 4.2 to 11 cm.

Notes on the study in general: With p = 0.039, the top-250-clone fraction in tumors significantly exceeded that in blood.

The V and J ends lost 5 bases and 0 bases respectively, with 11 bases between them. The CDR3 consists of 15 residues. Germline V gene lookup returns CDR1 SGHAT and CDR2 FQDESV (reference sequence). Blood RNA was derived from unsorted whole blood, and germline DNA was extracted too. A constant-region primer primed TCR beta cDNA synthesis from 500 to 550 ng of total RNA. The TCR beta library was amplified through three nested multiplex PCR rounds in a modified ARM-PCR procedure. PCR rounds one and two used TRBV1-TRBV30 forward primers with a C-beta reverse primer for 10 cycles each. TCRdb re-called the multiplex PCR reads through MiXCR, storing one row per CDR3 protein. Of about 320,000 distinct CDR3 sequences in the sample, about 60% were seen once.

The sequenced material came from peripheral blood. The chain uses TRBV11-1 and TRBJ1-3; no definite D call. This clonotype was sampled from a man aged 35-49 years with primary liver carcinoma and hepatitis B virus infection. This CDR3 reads CASSPDGSSGNTIYF. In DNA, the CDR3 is TGTGCCAGCAGCCCGGACGGGAGCTCTGGAAACACCATATATTTT.